The subject of this entry is one TCR beta chain. The repertoire was sequenced with immunoSEQ multiplex PCR; TCRdb's copy has only in-frame clones and lacks some. There are 390,000 or so clones in the sample; 70% to 90% occur only once, and around 3% lies in the top ten. This record comes from a study of blood T cell repertoires in COVID-19. V was clipped by 3 bases and J by 4 bases; unmatched bases: 8. This CDR3 spans 16 amino acids. CDR1 is LNHDA, CDR2 SQIVND, per germline (reference sequence). Source material: peripheral blood. The V and J genes are TRBV19 and TRBJ2-5, with 10 bases identical to TRBD2. This clonotype was sampled from a young woman with COVID-19, enrolled during active disease. CDR3 in amino acids: CASSISSGGARETQYF. In nucleotides, the CDR3 is TGTGCCAGTAGTATCAGCAGCGGGGGGGCCCGAGAGACCCAGTACTTC. The complete variable domain, with remaining parts taken from reference TRBV19 and TRBJ2-5, reads DGGITQSPKYLFRKEGQNVTLSCEQNLNHDAMYWYRQDPGQGLRLIYYSQIVNDFQKGDIAEGYSVSREKKESFPLTVTSAQKNPTAFYLCASSISSGGARETQYFGPGTRLLVL.